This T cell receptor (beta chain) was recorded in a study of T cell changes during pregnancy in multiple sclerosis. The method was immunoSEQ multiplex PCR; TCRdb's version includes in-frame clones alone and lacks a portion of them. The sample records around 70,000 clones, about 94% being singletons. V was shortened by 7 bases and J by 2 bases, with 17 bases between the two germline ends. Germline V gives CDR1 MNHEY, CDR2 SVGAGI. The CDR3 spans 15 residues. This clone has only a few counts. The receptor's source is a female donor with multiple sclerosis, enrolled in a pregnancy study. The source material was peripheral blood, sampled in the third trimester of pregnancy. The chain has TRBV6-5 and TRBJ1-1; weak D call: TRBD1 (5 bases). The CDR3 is CASNRRTPINTEAFF. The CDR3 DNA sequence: TGTGCCAGCAATCGCCGGACACCTATTAACACTGAAGCTTTCTTT.